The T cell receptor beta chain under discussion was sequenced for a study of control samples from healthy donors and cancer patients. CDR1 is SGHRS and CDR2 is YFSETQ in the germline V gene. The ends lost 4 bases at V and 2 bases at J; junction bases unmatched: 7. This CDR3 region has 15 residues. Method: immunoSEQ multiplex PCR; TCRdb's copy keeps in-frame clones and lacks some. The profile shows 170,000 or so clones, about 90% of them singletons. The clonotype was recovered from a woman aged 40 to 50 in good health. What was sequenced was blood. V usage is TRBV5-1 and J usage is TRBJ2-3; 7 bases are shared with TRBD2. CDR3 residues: CASSPSGTTTDTQYF. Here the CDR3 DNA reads TGCGCCAGCAGCCCGAGCGGGACTACCACAGATACGCAGTATTTT.